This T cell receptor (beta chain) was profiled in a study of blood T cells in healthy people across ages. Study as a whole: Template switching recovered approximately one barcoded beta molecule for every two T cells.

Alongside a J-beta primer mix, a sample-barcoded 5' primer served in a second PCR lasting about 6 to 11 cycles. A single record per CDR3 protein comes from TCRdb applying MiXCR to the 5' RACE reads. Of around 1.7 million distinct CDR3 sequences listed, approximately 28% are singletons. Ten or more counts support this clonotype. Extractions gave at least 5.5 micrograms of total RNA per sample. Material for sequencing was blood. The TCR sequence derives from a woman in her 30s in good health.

CDR3 protein: CASSSGDRGVPGYTF. The CDR3 DNA follows: TGTGCCAGCAGCTCAGGGGACAGGGGAGTTCCAGGCTACACCTTC. V usage is TRBV5-5 and J usage is TRBJ1-2; 10 nucleotides align to TRBD1. V gave up 3 bases and J gave up 8 bases; unmatched junction bases: 10. CDR3 length equals 15 residues. CDR1 and CDR2 (germline): SGHKS, YYEKEE (reference sequence).